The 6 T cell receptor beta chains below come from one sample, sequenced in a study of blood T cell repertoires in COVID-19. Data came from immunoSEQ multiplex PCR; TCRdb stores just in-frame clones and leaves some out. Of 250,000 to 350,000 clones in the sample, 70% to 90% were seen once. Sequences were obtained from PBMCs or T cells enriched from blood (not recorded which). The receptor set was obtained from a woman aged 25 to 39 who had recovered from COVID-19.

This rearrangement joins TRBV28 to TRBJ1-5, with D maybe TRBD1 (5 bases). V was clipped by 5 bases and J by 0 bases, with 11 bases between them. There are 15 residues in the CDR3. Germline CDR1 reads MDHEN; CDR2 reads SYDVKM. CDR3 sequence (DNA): TGTGCCAGCAGTATCCAGGGTAGTAGCAATCAGCCCCAGCATTTT. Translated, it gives CASSIQGSSNQPQHF.

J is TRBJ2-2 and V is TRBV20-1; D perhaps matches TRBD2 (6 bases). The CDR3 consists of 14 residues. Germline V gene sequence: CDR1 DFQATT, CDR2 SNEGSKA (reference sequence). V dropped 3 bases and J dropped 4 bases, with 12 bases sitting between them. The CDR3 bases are TGCAGTGCTAGTGACGGACTACCCACCGGGGAGCTGTTTTTT. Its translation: CSASDGLPTGELFF.

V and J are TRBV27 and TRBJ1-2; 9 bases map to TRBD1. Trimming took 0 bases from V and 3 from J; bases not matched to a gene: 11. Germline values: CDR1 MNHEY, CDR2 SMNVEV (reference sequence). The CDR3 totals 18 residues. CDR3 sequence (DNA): TGTGCCAGCAGTTTATCTCCGGGACAGGGAGGACGCTACTATGGCTACACCTTC. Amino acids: CASSLSPGQGGRYYGYTF.

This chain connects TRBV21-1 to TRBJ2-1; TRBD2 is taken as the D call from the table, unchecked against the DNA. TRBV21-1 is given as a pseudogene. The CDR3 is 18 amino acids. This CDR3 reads CASGKLPGRGNSYNEQFF. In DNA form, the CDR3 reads TGTGCCAGCGGCAAACTACCTGGGCGGGGGAACTCCTACAATGAGCAGTTCTTC.

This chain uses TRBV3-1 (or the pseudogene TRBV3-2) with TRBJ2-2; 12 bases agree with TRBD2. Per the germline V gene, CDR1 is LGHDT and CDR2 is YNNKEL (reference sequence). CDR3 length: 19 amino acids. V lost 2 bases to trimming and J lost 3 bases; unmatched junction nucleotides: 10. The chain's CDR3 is CASSQLSSGRALHTGELFF. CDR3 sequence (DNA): TGTGCCAGCAGCCAATTGTCTAGCGGGAGGGCCCTCCACACCGGGGAGCTGTTTTTT.

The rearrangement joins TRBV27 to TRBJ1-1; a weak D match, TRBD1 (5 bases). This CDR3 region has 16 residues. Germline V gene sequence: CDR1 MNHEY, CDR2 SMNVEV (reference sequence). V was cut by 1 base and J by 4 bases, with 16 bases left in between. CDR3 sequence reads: CASSLLAGRFITEAFF. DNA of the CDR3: TGTGCCAGCAGTTTATTGGCAGGGAGGTTCATCACTGAAGCTTTCTTT.